A single sample is the source of the 11 T cell receptor beta chains below, sequenced in a study of blood T cells in healthy people across ages. Through a sample-barcoded 5' primer and a J-beta primer mix, a second PCR was run for roughly 6 to 11 cycles. In TCRdb, the 5' RACE reads were re-called with MiXCR into one record per CDR3 protein. The table records approximately 1.5 million distinct CDR3 sequences, about 42% of them present only once. The sequenced sample consisted of blood. The receptors stem from a woman under 30 in good health.

Remarks on this clonotype: The junction shows a germline mismatch at one end, possibly a read error. The rearrangement links TRBV4-1 to TRBJ2-3; TRBD2 matches 9 bases. Germline V gives CDR1 MGHRA, CDR2 YSYEKL. The CDR3 contains 17 residues. The CDR3 DNA follows: TGCGCCAGCAGCCAACCTACGCGGGGGGGCAAGAAAGATGCGCAGTATTTT. It is translated as CASSQPTRGGKKDAQYF.

The chain employs TRBV5-1 and TRBJ2-1; 9 nucleotides match TRBD1. The V gene's germline CDR1 is SGHRS and CDR2 YFSETQ. With 5 bases clipped from V and 6 bases from J, the junction kept 9 bases outside the gene matches. The CDR3 covers 15 residues. CDR3 loop: CASRSADRGFNEQFF. The CDR3 DNA sequence: TGCGCCAGCAGGTCCGCGGACAGGGGTTTCAATGAGCAGTTCTTC.

This clonotype came up a few times. It is unclear where the CDR3 begins or ends on the DNA, so no DNA is shown, and the CDR3 is as TCRdb lists it. This sequence joins TRBV21-1 and TRBJ1-2; TRBD1 reflects the table's D call only, with no check against the DNA. TRBV21-1 is given as a pseudogene. The CDR3 spans 15 amino acids, including both terminal residues. This CDR3 is CASSKFGAGNYGYTF.

The V and J genes are TRBV7-2 and TRBJ2-7, with 11 positions matching TRBD2. The CDR3 runs 17 residues. The V segment lost 5 bases and the J segment 7 bases; nucleotides outside the gene matches: 16. Germline values: CDR1 SGHTA, CDR2 FQGNSA. The CDR3 here is CASSPRTSGLSYNEQYF. The CDR3 region has the DNA TGTGCCAGCAGCCCCAGGACTAGCGGGCTCTCCTACAATGAGCAGTACTTC.

CDR3 sequence reads: CASRPGGTLHKGEQYF. As DNA, the CDR3 is TGTGCCAGTCGTCCTGGGGGCACTCTCCACAAAGGCGAGCAGTACTTC. J is TRBJ2-5 and V is TRBV27; D is perhaps TRBD1 (6 bases). The J call may be mistaken, given a closer DNA end match to TRBJ2-7. Germline V gene data show CDR1 as MNHEY and CDR2 as SMNVEV (reference sequence). The CDR3 is made up of 16 amino acids.

The chain recombines TRBV20-1 with TRBJ2-5; TRBD2 matches 12 bases. The CDR3 contains 15 residues. The V gene end was trimmed by 0 bases and the J gene end by 11 bases; junction bases not matched to a gene: 10. Germline V gives CDR1 DFQATT, CDR2 SNEGSKA (reference sequence). This CDR3 reads CSARDPSGGADEQYF. CDR3 coding DNA: TGCAGTGCTAGAGATCCTAGCGGGGGGGCAGATGAGCAGTACTTC.

V is TRBV12-3 or TRBV12-4 and J is TRBJ1-1; D unclear. This CDR3 is built from 13 residues. The V end lost 2 bases, the J end lost 5 bases, and 9 bases lay between the germline ends. CDR3 in amino acids: CASSLTARTEAFF. CDR3 nucleotides: TGTGCCAGCAGTTTAACCGCTCGAACTGAAGCTTTCTTT.

The rearrangement uses TRBV6-6 and TRBJ1-5, with TRBD1 as a possible D gene (5 bases). Per the germline V gene, CDR1 is MNHNY and CDR2 is SVGAGI (reference sequence). There are 16 residues in the CDR3. V was trimmed by 6 bases and J by 8 bases, leaving 23 bases between them. The CDR3 sequence is CASSGQGGTVTEPQHF. CDR3 DNA sequence: TGTGCCAGCAGCGGACAAGGTGGGACGGTCACTGAGCCCCAGCATTTT.

Concerning this clonotype: A read error may produce the germline difference seen at one junction end. The chain carries TRBV12-3 or TRBV12-4 and TRBJ1-5; D uncertain. The CDR3 sequence is 17 residues long. This CDR3 is CTSSLSITTGSNQPQHF. CDR3 nucleotide sequence: TGTACCAGCAGTTTAAGTATTACGACCGGGAGCAATCAGCCCCAGCATTTT.

The table lists this clonotype with a few counts. The CDR3 coding sequence is TGTGCCAGCGGGCTGGAGGGTTCAGAGGTTTATGGCTACACCTTC. Translation gives CASGLEGSEVYGYTF. This chain connects TRBV2 to TRBJ1-2; D not resolved. The germline V gene has CDR1 SNHLY and CDR2 FYNNEI. CDR3 length: 15 amino acids. Trimming pared 8 bases from V and 5 bases from J, leaving 21 bases between.

In this sample, this clonotype turned up a few times. V gene TRBV20-1 combines with J gene TRBJ2-7; D ambiguous. The V gene lost 3 bases and the J gene lost 1 base, with 4 bases spanning the gap. The CDR3 covers 11 residues. Germline V gene data show CDR1 as DFQATT and CDR2 as SNEGSKA (reference sequence). The CDR3 loop reads CSASLSYEQYF. DNA of the CDR3: TGCAGTGCTAGTCTTTCCTACGAGCAGTACTTC.